This TCR beta chain emerged from a study of T cells in Graves' hyperthyroidism and ophthalmopathy. Study at large: Peripheral blood was taken when the disease was first diagnosed, before any treatment began. Findings and caveats of the study: A model built on 13 V-J features separated ophthalmopathy from stable hyperthyroidism.

In regard to this clonotype: Its target is unknown.

The germline V gene has CDR1 MNHNS and CDR2 SASEGT. With V trimmed by 5 bases and J by 8 bases, 14 bases remained unmatched. The CDR3 is made up of 16 amino acids. Among ophthalmopathy patients, the Clinical Activity Score reached at least 3, the NOSPECS grade reached at least 4, and duration remained under 3 months. Amplification of TCR beta CDR3 regions was performed using RNA transcripts as template. Primed by the HTBI set, a first-round RT-PCR was run on the TCR CDR3. TCRdb used MiXCR to reprocess the multiplex PCR reads, holding one entry per CDR3 protein. The sample has hundreds of thousands of distinct CDR3 sequences, around 13% seen once; the top ten hold under 15%.

The specimen sequenced was blood. The sequence derives from a woman in her fifties or sixties with Graves' ophthalmopathy. The chain couples TRBV6-1 to TRBJ2-1; 8 nucleotides match TRBD1. The CDR3 nucleotides are TGTGCCAGCAGTTATTTCCCGGGGACAGGTGGCGATGAGCAGTTCTTC. As protein: CASSYFPGTGGDEQFF.